Listed here is a single T cell receptor (beta chain). What it binds is unknown. The CDR3 runs 14 residues. The trim removed 7 bases at V and 7 bases at J, leaving 9 bases unmatched. Germline CDR1 LNHDA, CDR2 SQIVND (reference sequence). This sample stems from a study of graft-versus-host responses after intestinal transplantation. Here immunoSEQ multiplex PCR was the method, and the copy in TCRdb shows in-frame clones only, minus some. The sample shows about 71,000 clones, about 90% of them seen only once. The sequence was obtained from a human donor who received an intestinal transplant. The sequencing here drew on unstimulated CD8+ T cells sorted from spleen or lymph node cells, taken before intestinal transplant. The chain links TRBV19 to TRBJ2-3, with 9 nucleotides matching TRBD2. CDR3: CASKASGGSYTQYF. In DNA, the CDR3 is TGTGCCAGTAAGGCCAGCGGGGGGTCGTATACGCAGTATTTT.